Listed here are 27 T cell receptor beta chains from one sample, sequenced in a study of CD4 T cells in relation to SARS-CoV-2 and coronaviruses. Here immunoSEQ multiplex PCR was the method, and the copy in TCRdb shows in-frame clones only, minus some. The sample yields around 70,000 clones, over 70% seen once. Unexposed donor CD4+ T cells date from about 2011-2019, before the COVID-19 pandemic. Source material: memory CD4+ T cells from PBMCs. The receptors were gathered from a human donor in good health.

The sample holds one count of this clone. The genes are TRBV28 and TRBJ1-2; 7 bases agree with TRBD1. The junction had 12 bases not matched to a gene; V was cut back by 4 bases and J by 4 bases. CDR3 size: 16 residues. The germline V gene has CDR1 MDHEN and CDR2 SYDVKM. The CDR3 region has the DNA TGTGCCAGCAGTTCCTCCCGACAGGGAGGACGCTATGGCTACACCTTC. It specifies CASSSSRQGGRYGYTF.

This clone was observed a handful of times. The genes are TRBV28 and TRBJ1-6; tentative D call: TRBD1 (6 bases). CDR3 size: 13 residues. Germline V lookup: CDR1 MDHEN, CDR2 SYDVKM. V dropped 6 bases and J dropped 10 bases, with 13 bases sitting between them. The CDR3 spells CASRRRGGSPLHF. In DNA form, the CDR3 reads TGTGCCAGCAGGCGTAGGGGGGGCTCACCCCTCCACTTT.

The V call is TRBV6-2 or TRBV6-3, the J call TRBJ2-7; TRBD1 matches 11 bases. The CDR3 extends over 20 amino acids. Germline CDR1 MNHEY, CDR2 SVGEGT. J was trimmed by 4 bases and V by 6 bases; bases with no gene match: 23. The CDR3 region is CASSDGIGGRTGGRSYEQYF. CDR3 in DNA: TGTGCCAGCAGCGATGGAATCGGGGGCAGGACAGGGGGCCGGAGTTACGAGCAGTACTTC.

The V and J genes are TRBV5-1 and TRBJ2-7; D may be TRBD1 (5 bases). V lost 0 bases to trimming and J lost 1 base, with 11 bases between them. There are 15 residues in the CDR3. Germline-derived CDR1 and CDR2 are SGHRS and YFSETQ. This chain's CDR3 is CASSLARGGSYEQYF. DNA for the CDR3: TGCGCCAGCAGCTTGGCAAGGGGCGGATCCTACGAGCAGTACTTC.

The CDR3 region has the DNA TGTGCCAGCAGCGTGGCGGTTTCGGGCACTGAAGCTTTCTTT. Translation: CASSVAVSGTEAFF. This chain connects TRBV9 to TRBJ1-1; no reliable D call. Germline loops: CDR1 SGDLS, CDR2 YYNGEE. The CDR3 has 14 residues. V gave up 2 bases and J gave up 4 bases, with 12 bases separating them.

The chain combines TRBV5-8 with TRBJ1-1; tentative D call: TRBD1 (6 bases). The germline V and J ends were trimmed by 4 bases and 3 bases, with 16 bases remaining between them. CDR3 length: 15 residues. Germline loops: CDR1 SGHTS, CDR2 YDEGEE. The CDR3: CASSHPGGLDTEAFF. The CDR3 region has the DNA TGTGCCAGCAGCCACCCCGGGGGGCTAGACACTGAAGCTTTCTTT.

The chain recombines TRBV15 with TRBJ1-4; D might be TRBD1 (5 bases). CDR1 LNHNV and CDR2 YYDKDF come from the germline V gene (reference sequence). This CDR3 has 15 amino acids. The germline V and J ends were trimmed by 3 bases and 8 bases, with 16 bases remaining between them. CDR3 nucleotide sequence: TGTGCCACCAGCAGGGGGGGACGGGAGGCGGAAAAACTGTTTTTT. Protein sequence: CATSRGGREAEKLFF. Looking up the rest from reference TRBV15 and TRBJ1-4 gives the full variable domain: DAMVIQNPRYQVTQFGKPVTLSCSQTLNHNVMYWYQQKSSQAPKLLFHYYDKDFNNEADTPDNFQSRRPNTSFCFLDIRSPGLGDTAMYLCATSRGGREAEKLFFGSGTQLSVL.

CDR3 DNA sequence: TGCGCCAGCAGCTTGGAATTAGCAGGCACAGATACGCAGTATTTT. It is translated as CASSLELAGTDTQYF. The chain has TRBV5-1 and TRBJ2-3, with D unresolved. CDR1 and CDR2 from the germline V gene are SGHRS and YFSETQ. This CDR3 has 15 amino acids. V lost 0 bases, J lost 1 base, and 9 bases lay in between.

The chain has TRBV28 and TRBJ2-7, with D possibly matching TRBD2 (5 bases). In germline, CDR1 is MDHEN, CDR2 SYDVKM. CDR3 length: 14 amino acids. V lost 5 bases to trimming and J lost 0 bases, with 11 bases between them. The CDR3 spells CASSPEGSSYEQYF. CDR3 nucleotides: TGTGCCAGCAGTCCCGAGGGATCCTCCTACGAGCAGTACTTC. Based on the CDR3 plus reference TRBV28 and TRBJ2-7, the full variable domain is DVKVTQSSRYLVKRTGEKVFLECVQDMDHENMFWYRQDPGLGLRLIYFSYDVKMKEKGDIPEGYSVSREKKERFSLILESASTNQTSMYLCASSPEGSSYEQYFGPGTRLTVT.

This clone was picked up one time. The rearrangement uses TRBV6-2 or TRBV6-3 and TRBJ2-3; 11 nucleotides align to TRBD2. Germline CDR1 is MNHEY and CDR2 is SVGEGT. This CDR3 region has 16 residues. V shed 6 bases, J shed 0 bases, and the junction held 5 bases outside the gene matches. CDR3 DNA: TGTGCCAGCAGCAGGACTAGCGGGTTTAGCACAGATACGCAGTATTTT. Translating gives CASSRTSGFSTDTQYF.

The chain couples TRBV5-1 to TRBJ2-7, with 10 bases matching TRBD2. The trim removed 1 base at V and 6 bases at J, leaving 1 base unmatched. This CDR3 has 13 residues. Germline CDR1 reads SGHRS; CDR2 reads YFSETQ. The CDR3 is CASSLIAGGEQYF. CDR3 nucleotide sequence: TGCGCCAGCAGCTTGATAGCGGGGGGCGAGCAGTACTTC.

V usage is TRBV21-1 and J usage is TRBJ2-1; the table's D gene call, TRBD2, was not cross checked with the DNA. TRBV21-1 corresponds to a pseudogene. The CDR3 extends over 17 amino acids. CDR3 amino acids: CASSRRTSGEPYNEQFF. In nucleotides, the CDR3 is TGTGCCAGCAGCCGCCGGACTAGCGGGGAACCCTACAATGAGCAGTTCTTC.

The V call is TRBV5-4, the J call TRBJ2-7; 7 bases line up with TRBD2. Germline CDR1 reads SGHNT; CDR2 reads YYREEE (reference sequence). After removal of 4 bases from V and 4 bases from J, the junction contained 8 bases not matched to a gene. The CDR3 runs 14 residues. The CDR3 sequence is CASSGGSIGYEQYF. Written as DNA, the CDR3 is TGTGCCAGCAGCGGCGGGAGTATCGGGTACGAGCAGTACTTC.

CDR3 residues: CASSLGSDRGNTIYF. The CDR3 DNA reads TGTGCCAGCAGCTTGGGGTCGGACCGTGGAAACACCATATATTTT. The rearrangement uses TRBV5-4 and TRBJ1-3, with D hard to call. The germline V gene encodes CDR1 SGHNT and CDR2 YYREEE (reference sequence). Trimming took 0 bases from V and 3 from J, leaving 10 bases between them. CDR3 length equals 15 residues.

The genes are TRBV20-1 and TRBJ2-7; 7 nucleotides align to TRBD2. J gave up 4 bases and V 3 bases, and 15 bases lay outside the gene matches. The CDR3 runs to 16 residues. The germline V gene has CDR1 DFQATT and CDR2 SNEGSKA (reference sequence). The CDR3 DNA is TGCAGTGCTAGTTTCCCCCGGGGACTACCTCCGTACGAGCAGTACTTC. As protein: CSASFPRGLPPYEQYF.

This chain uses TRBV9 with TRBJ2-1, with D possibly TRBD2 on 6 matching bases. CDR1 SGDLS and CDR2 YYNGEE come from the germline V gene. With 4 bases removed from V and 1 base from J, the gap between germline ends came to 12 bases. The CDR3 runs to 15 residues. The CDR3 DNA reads TGTGCCAGCAGCCAGAGCGGGCAATCCTACAATGAGCAGTTCTTC. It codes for CASSQSGQSYNEQFF.

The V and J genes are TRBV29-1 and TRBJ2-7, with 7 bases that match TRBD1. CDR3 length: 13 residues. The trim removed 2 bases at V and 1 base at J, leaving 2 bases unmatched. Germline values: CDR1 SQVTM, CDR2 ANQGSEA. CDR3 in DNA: TGCAGCGTTGAACGGGACAGATCCTACGAGCAGTACTTC. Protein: CSVERDRSYEQYF.

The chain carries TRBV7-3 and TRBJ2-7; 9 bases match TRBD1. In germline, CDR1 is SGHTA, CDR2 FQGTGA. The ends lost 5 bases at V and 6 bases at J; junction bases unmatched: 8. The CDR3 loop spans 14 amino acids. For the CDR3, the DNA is TGTGCCAGCAGCCGGGGGACAGGGTTAGGCGAGCAGTACTTC. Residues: CASSRGTGLGEQYF.

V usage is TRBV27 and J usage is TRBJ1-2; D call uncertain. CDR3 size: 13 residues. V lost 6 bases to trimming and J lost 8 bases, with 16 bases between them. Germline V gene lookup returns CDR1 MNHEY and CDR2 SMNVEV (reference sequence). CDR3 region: CASSLDTRRGYTF. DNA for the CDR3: TGTGCCAGCAGCCTCGACACCCGGCGCGGCTACACCTTC.

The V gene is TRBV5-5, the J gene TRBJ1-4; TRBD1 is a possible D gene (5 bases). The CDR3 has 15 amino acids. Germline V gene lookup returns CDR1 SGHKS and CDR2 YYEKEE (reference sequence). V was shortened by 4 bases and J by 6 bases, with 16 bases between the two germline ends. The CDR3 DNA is TGTGCCAGCAGCCGGCACAGGCTTCCCGATGAAAAACTGTTTTTT. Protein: CASSRHRLPDEKLFF.

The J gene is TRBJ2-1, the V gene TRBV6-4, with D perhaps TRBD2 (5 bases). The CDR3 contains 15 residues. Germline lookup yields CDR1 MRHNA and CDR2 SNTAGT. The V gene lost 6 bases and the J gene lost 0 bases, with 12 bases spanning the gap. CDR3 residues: CASRDGISSYNEQFF. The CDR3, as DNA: TGTGCCAGCAGGGACGGGATCAGCTCCTACAATGAGCAGTTCTTC.

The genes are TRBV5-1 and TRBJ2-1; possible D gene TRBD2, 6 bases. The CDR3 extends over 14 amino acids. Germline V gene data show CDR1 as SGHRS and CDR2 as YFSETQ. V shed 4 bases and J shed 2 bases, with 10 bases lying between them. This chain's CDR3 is CASSGGTTYNEQFF. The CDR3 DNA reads TGCGCCAGCAGCGGCGGGACGACCTACAATGAGCAGTTCTTC.

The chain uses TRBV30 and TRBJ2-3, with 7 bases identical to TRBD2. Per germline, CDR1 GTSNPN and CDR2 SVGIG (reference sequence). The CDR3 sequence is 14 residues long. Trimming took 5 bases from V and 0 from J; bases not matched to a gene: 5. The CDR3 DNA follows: TGTGCCTGGGGGAGCGGGATTAGCACAGATACGCAGTATTTT. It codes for CAWGSGISTDTQYF.

The CDR3 nucleotides read TGTGCCAGCCTGCCAGGGGGCGCGAATCCCACCGGGGAGCTGTTTTTT. Residues: CASLPGGANPTGELFF. The chain has TRBV28 and TRBJ2-2, with 8 bases aligning to TRBD1. Germline V gives CDR1 MDHEN, CDR2 SYDVKM. V lost 8 bases to trimming and J lost 4 bases; unmatched junction nucleotides: 12. This CDR3 comprises 16 residues.

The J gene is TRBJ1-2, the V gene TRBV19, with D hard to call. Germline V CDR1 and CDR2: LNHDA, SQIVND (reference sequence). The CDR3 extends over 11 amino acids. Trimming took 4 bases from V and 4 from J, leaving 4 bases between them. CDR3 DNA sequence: TGTGCCAGTAGTAACCTCTATGGCTACACCTTC. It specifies CASSNLYGYTF. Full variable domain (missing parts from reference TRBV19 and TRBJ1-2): DGGITQSPKYLFRKEGQNVTLSCEQNLNHDAMYWYRQDPGQGLRLIYYSQIVNDFQKGDIAEGYSVSREKKESFPLTVTSAQKNPTAFYLCASSNLYGYTFGSGTRLTVV.

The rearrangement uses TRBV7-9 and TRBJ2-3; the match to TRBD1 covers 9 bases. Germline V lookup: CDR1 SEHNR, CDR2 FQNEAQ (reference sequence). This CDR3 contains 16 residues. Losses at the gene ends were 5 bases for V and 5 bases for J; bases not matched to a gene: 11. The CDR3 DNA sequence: TGTGCCAGCAGCCCCCCCGGGACAGGGTTTTTAGATACGCAGTATTTT. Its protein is CASSPPGTGFLDTQYF.

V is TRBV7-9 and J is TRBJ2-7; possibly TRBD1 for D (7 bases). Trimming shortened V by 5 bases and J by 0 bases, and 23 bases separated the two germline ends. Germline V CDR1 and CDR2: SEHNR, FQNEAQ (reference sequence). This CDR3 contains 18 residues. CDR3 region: CASSLYSATGRSSYEQYF. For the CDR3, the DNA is TGTGCCAGCAGCCTCTATTCCGCGACAGGGAGGAGCTCCTACGAGCAGTACTTC. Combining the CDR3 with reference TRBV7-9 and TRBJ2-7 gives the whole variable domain DTGVSQNPRHKITKRGQNVTFRCDPISEHNRLYWYRQTLGQGPEFLTYFQNEAQLEKSRLLSDRFSAERPKGSFSTLEIQRTEQGDSAMYLCASSLYSATGRSSYEQYFGPGTRLTVT.